Listed here are 28 T cell receptor beta chains from one sample, sequenced in a study of blood T cell repertoires in COVID-19. This table comes from immunoSEQ multiplex PCR, and its TCRdb copy is limited to in-frame clones, with some not included. Of about 210,000 clones listed, 80% to 90% were seen once; the top ten hold 3.8%. Sequenced sample: PBMCs or T cells enriched from blood (not recorded which). Receptor source: a woman aged 40 to 50 with acute COVID-19.

This clone was detected ten times or more. The CDR3 here is CASSEGTGVQETQYF. The CDR3 DNA reads as TGTGCCAGCAGTGAAGGGACAGGCGTTCAAGAGACCCAGTACTTC. The rearrangement links TRBV2 to TRBJ2-5; 7 bases match TRBD1. Germline CDR1 and CDR2: SNHLY and FYNNEI. The V segment lost 1 base and the J segment 2 bases; nucleotides outside the gene matches: 4. The length of the CDR3 is 15 residues.

V usage is TRBV18 and J usage is TRBJ2-1; the D is unclear. Germline loops: CDR1 KGHSH, CDR2 LQKENI. CDR3 length: 13 amino acids. V was pared by 3 bases and J by 4 bases, with 7 bases between. The CDR3 nucleotides read TGTGCCAGCTCACCCCAGGATTACAATGAGCAGTTCTTC. Amino acids: CASSPQDYNEQFF.

This sequence joins TRBV7-9 and TRBJ2-2, with D maybe TRBD2 (6 bases). This CDR3 comprises 15 residues. Trimming took off 2 bases at V and 7 bases at J, with 14 bases between the two ends. Germline V gene data show CDR1 as SEHNR and CDR2 as FQNEAQ (reference sequence). This chain's CDR3 is CASSLSIGGSGELFF. In nucleotides, the CDR3 is TGTGCCAGCAGCTTATCTATCGGGGGTAGCGGGGAGCTGTTTTTT.

The J gene is TRBJ1-2, the V gene TRBV6-5; 11 nucleotides align to TRBD1. Germline V gene data show CDR1 as MNHEY and CDR2 as SVGAGI. V dropped 6 bases and J dropped 8; count of bases not matched to a gene: 5. CDR3 length equals 13 residues. CDR3 nucleotide sequence: TGTGCCAGCAGGGTGGACAGGGGGCGCGGCTACACCTTC. Amino acid sequence: CASRVDRGRGYTF.

This chain uses TRBV7-9 with TRBJ2-7; 8 nucleotides match TRBD2. This CDR3 has 14 residues. Looked up from germline, CDR1 is SEHNR and CDR2 is FQNEAQ (reference sequence). After removal of 1 base from V and 5 bases from J, the junction contained 4 bases not matched to a gene. The CDR3 region is CASSLGGLVHEQYF. In DNA, the CDR3 is TGTGCCAGCAGCTTAGGGGGACTAGTCCACGAGCAGTACTTC. Looking up the rest from reference TRBV7-9 and TRBJ2-7 gives the full variable domain: DTGVSQNPRHKITKRGQNVTFRCDPISEHNRLYWYRQTLGQGPEFLTYFQNEAQLEKSRLLSDRFSAERPKGSFSTLEIQRTEQGDSAMYLCASSLGGLVHEQYFGPGTRLTVT.

The chain recombines TRBV5-6 with TRBJ2-1; 8 nucleotides match TRBD2. J lost 4 bases, V lost 3 bases, and 15 bases had no gene match. CDR3 size: 18 residues. CDR1 and CDR2 from the germline V gene are SGHDT and YYEEEE. This CDR3 is CASSSQKRLARWYNEQFF. The CDR3 coding sequence is TGTGCCAGCAGCTCCCAAAAAAGACTAGCGCGGTGGTACAATGAGCAGTTCTTC.

V gene TRBV7-9 combines with J gene TRBJ1-3; D gene unclear. Germline V gives CDR1 SEHNR, CDR2 FQNEAQ (reference sequence). V was pared by 5 bases and J by 4 bases, with 12 bases between. The CDR3 loop spans 14 amino acids. In DNA form, the CDR3 reads TGTGCCAGCAGCCCCGGCGGGGAGGGAAACACCATATATTTT. Translated: CASSPGGEGNTIYF.

The rearrangement uses TRBV18 and TRBJ2-3; D gene unclear. The CDR3 consists of 13 residues. In germline, CDR1 is KGHSH, CDR2 LQKENI. The V gene lost 4 bases and the J gene lost 2 bases, with 7 bases spanning the gap. This chain's CDR3 is CASSLSPTDTQYF. The CDR3 DNA is TGTGCCAGCTCACTCAGTCCCACAGATACGCAGTATTTT. The complete variable domain, with remaining parts taken from reference TRBV18 and TRBJ2-3, reads NAGVMQNPRHLVRRRGQEARLRCSPMKGHSHVYWYRQLPEEGLKFMVYLQKENIIDESGMPKERFSAEFPKEGPSILRIQQVVRGDSAAYFCASSLSPTDTQYFGPGTRLTVL.

V usage is TRBV28 and J usage is TRBJ1-1; D ambiguous. The CDR3 contains 14 residues. V was trimmed by 3 bases and J by 2 bases, leaving 10 bases between them. Germline V gives CDR1 MDHEN, CDR2 SYDVKM. The CDR3 DNA reads as TGTGCCAGCAGTTTCGGGTGGCCCAACACTGAAGCTTTCTTT. This encodes CASSFGWPNTEAFF.

In this sample, this clone turned up once. This chain links TRBV18 with TRBJ2-2, with 14 bases aligning to TRBD2. Germline CDR1 and CDR2: KGHSH and LQKENI. The CDR3 has 18 amino acids. Trimming removed 5 bases from V and 4 bases from J; junction bases left unmatched: 9. CDR3 in DNA: TGTGCCAGCTCAGAGGGACTAGCGGGAGCCGGTGGCACCGGGGAGCTGTTTTTT. This gives the protein CASSEGLAGAGGTGELFF.

Comments on this clone: This CDR3 is also generated by other DNA sequences in the sample. V is TRBV7-2 and J is TRBJ2-5, with D possibly being TRBD2 (5 bases). The CDR3 runs 14 residues. V was pared by 1 base and J by 5 bases, with 11 bases between. In germline, CDR1 is SGHTA, CDR2 FQGNSA. The CDR3: CASSLGSGGETQYF. DNA of the CDR3: TGTGCCAGCAGCTTAGGGTCCGGCGGGGAGACCCAGTACTTC. Drawing the rest from reference TRBV7-2 and TRBJ2-5, the complete variable domain is GAGVSQSPSNKVTEKGKDVELRCDPISGHTALYWYRQSLGQGLEFLIYFQGNSAPDKSGLPSDRFSAERTGGSVSTLTIQRTQQEDSAVYLCASSLGSGGETQYFGPGTRLLVL.

The CDR3 region has the DNA TGCAGCGTTGAACCGGGAGCGGGCAATGAGCAGTTCTTC. It is translated as CSVEPGAGNEQFF. The chain employs TRBV29-1 and TRBJ2-1, with TRBD2 as a possible D gene (6 bases). The CDR3 contains 13 residues. Trimming took off 2 bases at V and 6 bases at J, with 11 bases between the two ends. Germline-derived CDR1 and CDR2 are SQVTM and ANQGSEA.

This chain connects TRBV19 to TRBJ2-2; perhaps TRBD1 as D (5 bases). Germline CDR1 reads LNHDA; CDR2 reads SQIVND (reference sequence). The CDR3 length is 13 residues. Trimming cost V 6 bases and J 5 bases, with 10 bases left between them. Here the CDR3 DNA reads TGTGCCAGTAGAGGGGAAGCGACCGGGGAGCTGTTTTTT. It specifies CASRGEATGELFF.

The chain combines TRBV6-5 with TRBJ1-3, with 7 bases lining up with TRBD1. The CDR3 totals 15 residues. Germline CDR1 reads MNHEY; CDR2 reads SVGAGI. The V gene end was trimmed by 6 bases and the J gene end by 0 bases; junction bases not matched to a gene: 5. Here the CDR3 DNA reads TGTGCCAGCAGGCCGGGACAGAGCTCTGGAAACACCATATATTTT. Protein: CASRPGQSSGNTIYF.

This clone was counted once. The chain links TRBV27 to TRBJ2-2; D gene unclear. The CDR3 sequence is 12 residues long. The germline V gene encodes CDR1 MNHEY and CDR2 SMNVEV (reference sequence). The V end was cut by 4 bases, the J end by 5 bases, with 5 bases between. CDR3 coding DNA: TGTGCCAGCAGTTACTTAACCGGGGAGCTGTTTTTT. Its translation: CASSYLTGELFF.

The chain is built from TRBV19 and TRBJ2-7; 10 positions agree with TRBD1. In germline, CDR1 is LNHDA, CDR2 SQIVND (reference sequence). This CDR3 has 16 residues. The ends lost 6 bases at V and 0 bases at J; junction bases unmatched: 8. This CDR3 reads CASRKRGQGPSYEQYF. DNA of the CDR3: TGTGCCAGTAGAAAGCGGGGACAGGGGCCCTCCTACGAGCAGTACTTC.

This chain links TRBV30 with TRBJ2-7, with D tentatively TRBD1 (5 bases). The CDR3 extends over 11 amino acids. Trimming shortened V by 3 bases and J by 4 bases, and 7 bases separated the two germline ends. Germline CDR1 reads GTSNPN; CDR2 reads SVGIG (reference sequence). CDR3 coding DNA: TGTGCCTGGAGCGACAGTTACGAGCAGTACTTC. Protein sequence: CAWSDSYEQYF. The variable domain in full, completed from reference TRBV30 and TRBJ2-7, reads SQTIHQWPATLVQPVGSPLSLECTVEGTSNPNLYWYRQAAGRGLQLLFYSVGIGQISSEVPQNLSASRPQDRQFILSSKKLLLSDSGFYLCAWSDSYEQYFGPGTRLTVT.

This rearrangement joins TRBV15 to TRBJ2-4; 8 nucleotides match TRBD1. Trimming took 2 bases from V and 7 from J; bases not matched to a gene: 13. Germline values: CDR1 LNHNV, CDR2 YYDKDF (reference sequence). This CDR3 is 17 amino acids long. CDR3 region: CATSRFYSPGGTNIQYF. As DNA, the CDR3 is TGTGCCACCAGCAGATTTTACTCCCCAGGGGGCACGAACATTCAGTACTTC. Full variable domain (missing parts from reference TRBV15 and TRBJ2-4): DAMVIQNPRYQVTQFGKPVTLSCSQTLNHNVMYWYQQKSSQAPKLLFHYYDKDFNNEADTPDNFQSRRPNTSFCFLDIRSPGLGDTAMYLCATSRFYSPGGTNIQYFGAGTRLSVL.

This sequence joins TRBV11-3 and TRBJ1-6; the match to TRBD1 covers 8 bases. Trimming took 1 base from V and 7 from J; bases not matched to a gene: 3. Looked up from germline, CDR1 is SGHNT and CDR2 is YENEEA. The CDR3 length is 15 residues. In DNA, the CDR3 is TGTGCCAGCAGCTTAGTACAGGGGGGGAATTCACCCCTCCACTTT. This codes for CASSLVQGGNSPLHF.

The chain is built from TRBV5-1 and TRBJ2-5; 8 nucleotides agree with TRBD2. CDR1 and CDR2 (germline): SGHRS, YFSETQ. CDR3 length: 17 residues. Trimming took 2 bases from V and 3 from J; bases not matched to a gene: 12. CDR3 in DNA: TGCGCCAGCAGCTTCGGCGGGAGGCCTGGGGGTAAAGAGACCCAGTACTTC. This gives the protein CASSFGGRPGGKETQYF. Complete variable domain (other parts from reference TRBV5-1 and TRBJ2-5): KAGVTQTPRYLIKTRGQQVTLSCSPISGHRSVSWYQQTPGQGLQFLFEYFSETQRNKGNFPGRFSGRQFSNSRSEMNVSTLELGDSALYLCASSFGGRPGGKETQYFGPGTRLLVL.

The rearrangement uses TRBV18 and TRBJ2-3; 8 positions agree with TRBD1. There are 15 residues in the CDR3. The germline CDR1 and CDR2 sequences are KGHSH and LQKENI. With 0 bases clipped from V and 1 base from J, the junction kept 0 bases outside the gene matches. In nucleotides, the CDR3 is TGTGCCAGCTCACCACCGACAGGGGGCACAGATACGCAGTATTTT. Its protein product is CASSPPTGGTDTQYF.

The genes are TRBV7-3 and TRBJ2-7; 8 bases align to TRBD2. The germline gives CDR1 SGHTA, CDR2 FQGTGA. V lost 8 bases and J lost 5; bases outside the gene matches: 8. The CDR3 consists of 13 residues. This CDR3 is CASGSSGSHEQYF. DNA for the CDR3: TGTGCCAGCGGGTCCAGCGGGAGCCACGAGCAGTACTTC.

This chain connects TRBV27 to TRBJ2-1, with D possibly matching TRBD1 (6 bases). The CDR3 extends over 15 amino acids. Germline V gene lookup returns CDR1 MNHEY and CDR2 SMNVEV (reference sequence). V shed 6 bases and J shed 3 bases, with 15 bases lying between them. The DNA for the CDR3 is TGTGCCAGCAGGTGGACCTGGGACAACTACAATGAGCAGTTCTTC. As protein: CASRWTWDNYNEQFF.

This rearrangement joins TRBV14 to TRBJ1-1; 9 bases align to TRBD1. With 4 bases clipped from V and 4 bases from J, the junction kept 4 bases outside the gene matches. This CDR3 comprises 14 residues. CDR1 is SGHDN and CDR2 is FVKESK in the germline V gene. The CDR3 loop is CASSRGTGTTEAFF. CDR3 in DNA: TGTGCCAGCAGCCGAGGGACAGGGACCACTGAAGCTTTCTTT.

The gene calls are TRBV6-5 and TRBJ2-7, with 7 bases fitting TRBD1. J gave up 3 bases and V 6 bases, and 11 bases lay outside the gene matches. Germline V gene data show CDR1 as MNHEY and CDR2 as SVGAGI. The CDR3 covers 15 residues. The DNA for the CDR3 is TGTGCCAGCAGCCATGACAGGGTCCAAGGCTACGAGCAGTACTTC. Its translation: CASSHDRVQGYEQYF.

In DNA, the CDR3 is TGTGCCAGCAGCTTAGCTAGCGGACTAGACACAGATACGCAGTATTTT. It specifies CASSLASGLDTDTQYF. The chain joins TRBV7-6 to TRBJ2-3; TRBD2 agrees at 7 bases. The V gene end was trimmed by 0 bases and the J gene end by 2 bases; junction bases not matched to a gene: 5. The germline gives CDR1 SGHVS, CDR2 FNYEAQ. CDR3 length: 16 amino acids.

The rearrangement joins TRBV9 to TRBJ1-2, with D uncertain. The CDR3 is made up of 15 amino acids. Germline CDR1 SGDLS, CDR2 YYNGEE. V was shortened by 6 bases and J by 1 base, with 16 bases between the two germline ends. In nucleotides, the CDR3 is TGTGCCAGCAACGCCGAGGGTGGATTTAACTATGGCTACACCTTC. Protein sequence: CASNAEGGFNYGYTF.

The chain has TRBV5-4 and TRBJ1-1, with D perhaps matching TRBD1 (5 bases). The V gene lost 6 bases and the J gene lost 4 bases, with 13 bases spanning the gap. Germline-derived CDR1 and CDR2 are SGHNT and YYREEE (reference sequence). The CDR3 is made up of 13 amino acids. Here the CDR3 DNA reads TGTGCCAGCACAGACAGAAGCCGCACTGAAGCTTTCTTT. Its protein product is CASTDRSRTEAFF.